The rows below give T cell receptor beta chains drawn from one sample of a study of blood T cell repertoires in COVID-19. Only in-frame clones appear in the TCRdb table, and some are missing; sequencing was by immunoSEQ multiplex PCR. The repertoire includes more than 90,000 clones, 82% of them detected once, and 7.9% sits in the top ten. Sequencing was carried out using peripheral blood. These receptors originate from a man aged 65 to 79 with acute or convalescent COVID-19. The CDR3 runs from the conserved cysteine through the conserved F or W. The D gene is left open where the match is weak. The listing skips clone size in some rows; elsewhere it reads once, few, many or a size class.

>TRBJ2-3|TRBV29-1|.|.
TGCAGCGTCGTTGGGACTCGAAGCACAGATACGCAGTATTTT
CSVVGTRSTDTQYF
>TRBJ1-2|TRBV28|TRBD1|.
TGTGCCAGCAGTTTATCAGGGGGCTATGGCTACACCTTC
CASSLSGGYGYTF
>TRBJ2-2|TRBV19|.|few
TGTGCCAGTAGTATCCTCTGGAACACCGGGGAGCTGTTTTTT
CASSILWNTGELFF
>TRBJ1-6|TRBV19|TRBD1|.
TGTGCCAGTACCCTCAGGGCACAGGGGTATAATTCACCCCTTCACTTT
CASTLRAQGYNSPLHF
>TRBJ2-1|TRBV28|TRBD1|.
TGTGCCAGCAGTTTATGGACAGGGAAATACAATGAGCAGTTCTTC
CASSLWTGKYNEQFF
>TRBJ1-6|TRBV10-2|.|.
TGCGCCAGCAGTGCCGCAGGGTTGACGAGCTCCTATAATTCACCCCTCCACTTT
CASSAAGLTSSYNSPLHF
>TRBJ2-7|TRBV11-1|.|once
TGTGCCAGCAGCTTAGACCCCGGGACAACGATATACGAGCAGTACTTC
CASSLDPGTTIYEQYF
>TRBJ1-2|TRBV9|.|.
TGTGCCAGCAGCGTAGAAGGCAGGGGTAACTATGGCTACACCTTC
CASSVEGRGNYGYTF
>TRBJ1-2|TRBV30|TRBD1|once
TGTGCCTGGAGTTTATCGACAGGGTCTTTCTATGGCTACACCTTC
CAWSLSTGSFYGYTF
>TRBJ2-7|TRBV5-6|.|once
TGTGCCAGCAAAGGGGTGTGGGGAAAGATCTACGAGCAGTACTTC
CASKGVWGKIYEQYF
>TRBJ2-7|TRBV7-9|TRBD1|.
TGTGCCAGCAGCTGGGACAGGCCCTACGAGCAGTACTTC
CASSWDRPYEQYF
>TRBJ2-7|TRBV28|TRBD1|.
TGTGCCAGCAGCCGGGACAGGGGGCGAAAAGGCTTC
CASSRDRGRKGF
>TRBJ2-4|TRBV3-1/TRBV3-2|.|.
TGTGCCAGCAGCCAAGATCCAGGGCTAGCCAAAAACATTCAGTACTTC
CASSQDPGLAKNIQYF
>TRBJ2-6|TRBV7-3|.|.
TGTGCCAGCAGCTTAAGGGCCCAAACGACAGGCTTCTCTGGGGCCAACGTCCTGACTTTC
CASSLRAQTTGFSGANVLTF
>TRBJ2-7|TRBV7-9|TRBD1|.
TGTGCCAGCAGGGAACAGGGGTCCTCCTACGAGCAGTACTTC
CASREQGSSYEQYF
>TRBJ1-3|TRBV6-5|.|.
TGTGCCAGCAGTTACTCGCTTGCGTCGGCTGGAAACACCATATATTTT
CASSYSLASAGNTIYF
>TRBJ1-5|TRBV7-3|.|.
TGTGCCAGTCCTGGCGGAAGCAATCAGCCCCAGCATTTT
CASPGGSNQPQHF
>TRBJ2-5|TRBV3-1/TRBV3-2|TRBD2|.
TGTGCCAGCAGCCAACGTAGCGGGAAGGAGGAGACCCAGTACTTC
CASSQRSGKEETQYF
>TRBJ1-2|TRBV5-1|TRBD1|.
TGCGCCAGCAGCCCCAAAGACAGGGTCTCTAACTATGGCTACACCTTC
CASSPKDRVSNYGYTF
>TRBJ1-5|TRBV27|TRBD1|.
TGTGCCAGCAGCTCACAGGGGGCGGCACGCAATCAGCCCCAGCATTTT
CASSSQGAARNQPQHF
>TRBJ2-7|TRBV5-4|TRBD1|.
TGTGCCAGCAGCTTGGGGGTTTTACAGGGGGCTTACGAGCAGTACTTC
CASSLGVLQGAYEQYF
>TRBJ1-5|TRBV24-1|.|.
TGTGCCACCAGTGTCGCGGGATCCCAGCCCCAGCATTTT
CATSVAGSQPQHF
>TRBJ2-1|TRBV1|.|once
TGCACCAGCAGCCAAGGGCCACTAGCGGCTCGGCCCTTTTCCTACAATGAGCAGTTCTTC
CTSSQGPLAARPFSYNEQFF
>TRBJ2-7|TRBV4-1|.|few
TGCGCCAGCAGCCGTTCGACAGCCTACGAGCAGTACTTC
CASSRSTAYEQYF
>TRBJ2-3|TRBV3-1/TRBV3-2|.|.
TGTGCCAGCAGCCATACTCATAATGATATGATCCCAGATACGCAGTATTTT
CASSHTHNDMIPDTQYF
>TRBJ1-3|TRBV6-5|.|.
TGTGCCGGCTCTTATTTGGCGGGCACTGGAAACACCATATATTTT
CAGSYLAGTGNTIYF
>TRBJ2-7|TRBV6-5|.|.
TGTGCCAGCAGGGGGGCTTACGAGCAGTACTTC
CASRGAYEQYF
>TRBJ1-1|TRBV19|TRBD1|few
TGTGCCAGTAGGGACAGGGGCATGCGGTCGAACACTGAAGCTTTCTTT
CASRDRGMRSNTEAFF
>TRBJ2-3|TRBV28|.|.
TGTGCCAGCAGTTTAGGCGGGGAGGATACGCAGTATTTT
CASSLGGEDTQYF
>TRBJ1-2|TRBV24-1|.|.
TGTGCCACCAGTGAATCGGCCCGGGGTGGCTACACCTTC
CATSESARGGYTF
>TRBJ2-3|TRBV28|.|once
TGTGCCAGCAGTTTAACAGGGACGGGCACAGATACGCAGTATTTT
CASSLTGTGTDTQYF
>TRBJ1-5|TRBV29-1|TRBD1|once
TGCAGCCCCCGGGGTAGGGGGCAGCGATCGGATCAGCCCCAGCATTTT
CSPRGRGQRSDQPQHF
>TRBJ2-3|TRBV11-2|TRBD2|once
TGTGCCAGCAGCCCGGCGGGGCGGGAGTTCTCTAGAGATACGCAGTATTTT
CASSPAGREFSRDTQYF
>TRBJ1-5|TRBV7-9|.|.
TGTGCCAGCAGCTTAGTCACCGGGCCCCAGCATTTT
CASSLVTGPQHF
>TRBJ1-2|TRBV6-1|TRBD1|.
TGTGCCAGCAGTGAAGAAGGGGGCGGCTACACCTTC
CASSEEGGGYTF
>TRBJ2-7|TRBV19|TRBD1|once
TGTGCCAGTAGTGCCCGACAGGGGGCGACCTACGAGCAGTACTTC
CASSARQGATYEQYF
>TRBJ1-6|TRBV30|.|.
TGTGCCTGGAGCCCCCGTGAAGGGGTTAATTCACCCCTCCACTTT
CAWSPREGVNSPLHF
>TRBJ2-7|TRBV19|.|.
TGTGCCAGTAGTATTGAGGTGGGCTACGAGCAGTACTTC
CASSIEVGYEQYF
>TRBJ1-1|TRBV28|.|.
TGTGCCAGCAGTTCGAGGGCGGAGAACACTGAAGCTTTCTTT
CASSSRAENTEAFF
>TRBJ1-1|TRBV6-2/TRBV6-3|TRBD1|.
TGTGCCAGCAGTATGCCGGGACAGGGGTTCACTGAAGCTTTCTTT
CASSMPGQGFTEAFF
>TRBJ2-1|TRBV5-1|TRBD2|.
TGCGCCAGCAGCTTGGCGGCGACTAGCGGGAGTCGTGGTGAGCAGTTCTTC
CASSLAATSGSRGEQFF
>TRBJ1-1|TRBV19|.|.
TGTGCCAGTAGTACCATCGACAGGTACACTGAAGCTTTCTTT
CASSTIDRYTEAFF
>TRBJ2-3|TRBV9|.|once
TGTGCCAGCAGCGTAGATATTGGACAGAGCACAGATACGCAGTATTTT
CASSVDIGQSTDTQYF
>TRBJ1-1|TRBV5-1|TRBD1|.
TGCGCCAGCAGCAGAGACAGGGAAGTCAGTAATGAAGCTTTCTTT
CASSRDREVSNEAFF
>TRBJ1-6|TRBV2|TRBD1|few
TGTGCCAGCAGTGCGATACAGGGGAACGATTCACCCCTCCACTTT
CASSAIQGNDSPLHF
>TRBJ1-2|TRBV20-1|.|.
TGCAGTGCTACAGGGTTCTATGGCTACACCTTC
CSATGFYGYTF
>TRBJ2-1|TRBV6-5|.|few
TGTGCCAGCAGTTACTCGGAGAGCTCCTACAATGAGCAGTTCTTC
CASSYSESSYNEQFF
>TRBJ2-2|TRBV3-1/TRBV3-2|TRBD1|.
TGTGCCAGCAGCCAAGGATATGGTACCGGGACAGGGAACACCGGGGAGCTGTTTTTT
CASSQGYGTGTGNTGELFF
>TRBJ2-7|TRBV6-5|TRBD1|.
TGTGCCAGCAGGTCCGGGACAGGGGTGGACGAGCAGTACTTC
CASRSGTGVDEQYF
>TRBJ1-1|TRBV18|.|.
TGTGCCAGCTCCGTCACCGGCGGGGCTATGAACACTGAAGCTTTCTTT
CASSVTGGAMNTEAFF
>TRBJ2-3|TRBV29-1|TRBD2|.
TGCAGCGGGGGTGGACTAGCGGGAAACACAGATACGCAGTATTTT
CSGGGLAGNTDTQYF
>TRBJ2-3|TRBV4-1|.|.
TGCGCCAGCAGCCAAGATAAGGCCCGTAGGGGTCCAGATACGCAGTATTTT
CASSQDKARRGPDTQYF
>TRBJ2-1|TRBV7-3|.|.
TGTGCCAGCAGCCCCTGGACTACCTACAATGAGCAGTTCTTC
CASSPWTTYNEQFF
>TRBJ1-4|TRBV4-2|.|.
TGTGCCAGCAGCCAAGGGGGAGGGGGAATGGCCCAGAATGAAAAACTGTTTTTT
CASSQGGGGMAQNEKLFF
>TRBJ2-1|TRBV5-1|TRBD2|.
TGCGCCAGCAGCTTGGACAGCGGGAGGGTAAATGAGCAGTTCTTC
CASSLDSGRVNEQFF